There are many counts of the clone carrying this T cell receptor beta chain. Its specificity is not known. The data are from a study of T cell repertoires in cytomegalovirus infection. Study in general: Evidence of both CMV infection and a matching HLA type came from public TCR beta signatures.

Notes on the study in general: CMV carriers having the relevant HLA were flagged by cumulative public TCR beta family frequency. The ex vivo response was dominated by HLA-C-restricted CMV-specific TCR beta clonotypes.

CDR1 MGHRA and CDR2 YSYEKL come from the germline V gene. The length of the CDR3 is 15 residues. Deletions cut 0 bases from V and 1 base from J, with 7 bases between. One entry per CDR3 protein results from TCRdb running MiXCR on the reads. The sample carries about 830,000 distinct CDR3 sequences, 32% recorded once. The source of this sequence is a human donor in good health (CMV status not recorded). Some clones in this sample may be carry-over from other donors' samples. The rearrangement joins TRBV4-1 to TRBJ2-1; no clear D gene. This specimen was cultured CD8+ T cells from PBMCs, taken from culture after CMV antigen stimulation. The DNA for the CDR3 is TGCGCCAGCAGCCAAGATCAAGGTTCCTACAATGAGCAGTTCTTC. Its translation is CASSQDQGSYNEQFF.